Each of the 8 T cell receptor beta chains below was sequenced from the same sample in a study of T cells expressing NK-cell markers. TCRdb reanalyzed the 5' RACE reads, giving one entry per CDR3 protein sequence and no DNA. The sample data list some 500,000 distinct CDR3 sequences. The sample was blood T cells: a sorted CD56 or NKG2C T cell subset, CD4+ or CD8+ T cells, or bulk PBMC T cells (not recorded which). The receptors here all came from a woman aged 50 to 60 in good health.

The J gene is TRBJ1-4, the V gene TRBV27. Germline V gene sequence: CDR1 MNHEY, CDR2 SMNVEV (reference sequence). This CDR3 has 15 amino acids. The CDR3 is CASSLSWRSNEKLFF.

This chain uses TRBV7-2 with TRBJ2-3. CDR1 SGHTA and CDR2 FQGNSA come from the germline V gene. There are 12 residues in the CDR3. CDR3 region: CASSLKGFTQYF. The whole variable domain, remainder taken from reference TRBV7-2 and TRBJ2-3, is GAGVSQSPSNKVTEKGKDVELRCDPISGHTALYWYRQSLGQGLEFLIYFQGNSAPDKSGLPSDRFSAERTGGSVSTLTIQRTQQEDSAVYLCASSLKGFTQYFGPGTRLTVL.

This sequence joins TRBV3-1 and TRBJ2-1; the D gene TCRdb calls, TRBD2, cannot be checked with no DNA. This CDR3 has 15 residues. Germline loops: CDR1 LGHDT, CDR2 YNNKEL (reference sequence). CDR3 sequence: CASSHRLVSYNEQFF.

The rearrangement links TRBV7-3 to TRBJ2-7; there is no DNA to check the TCRdb D call of TRBD2. The CDR3 length is 18 residues. Germline V gene lookup returns CDR1 SGHTA and CDR2 FQGTGA. The CDR3 loop reads CASSLTGTSDFRVDEQYF.

The chain carries TRBV2 and TRBJ2-4; absent DNA, TCRdb's TRBD1 call cannot be checked. The CDR3 sequence is 16 residues long. The germline CDR1 and CDR2 sequences are SNHLY and FYNNEI. CDR3 sequence: CASENRQGATKNIQYF.

The chain combines TRBV7-6 with TRBJ2-2; no DNA is available, so the TRBD1 call from TCRdb remains unchecked. Germline assignment: CDR1 SGHVS and CDR2 FNYEAQ. There are 18 residues in the CDR3. The CDR3 protein is CASSYNARGAGPTGELFF.

This sequence joins TRBV28 and TRBJ1-5; TCRdb indicates TRBD1, and absent DNA this call remains unverified. This CDR3 is 16 amino acids long. Germline loops: CDR1 MDHEN, CDR2 SYDVKM. The CDR3 spells CASSRDRGPGGEPQHF.

V gene TRBV27 combines with J gene TRBJ1-1. Per germline, CDR1 MNHEY and CDR2 SMNVEV (reference sequence). This CDR3 contains 13 residues. The chain's CDR3 is CASSWVFDTEAFF.